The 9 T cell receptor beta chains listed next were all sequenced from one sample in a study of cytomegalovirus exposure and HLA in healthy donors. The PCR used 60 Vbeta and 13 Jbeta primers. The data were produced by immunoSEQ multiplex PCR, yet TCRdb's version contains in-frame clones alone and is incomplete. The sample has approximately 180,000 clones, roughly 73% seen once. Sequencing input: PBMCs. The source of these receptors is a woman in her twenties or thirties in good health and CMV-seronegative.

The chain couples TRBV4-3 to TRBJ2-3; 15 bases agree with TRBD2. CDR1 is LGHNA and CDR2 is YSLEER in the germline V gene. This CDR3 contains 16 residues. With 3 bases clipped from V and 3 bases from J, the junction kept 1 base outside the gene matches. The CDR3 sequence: CASSQGLAGGTDTQYF. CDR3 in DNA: TGCGCCAGCAGCCAGGGACTAGCGGGAGGTACAGATACGCAGTATTTT.

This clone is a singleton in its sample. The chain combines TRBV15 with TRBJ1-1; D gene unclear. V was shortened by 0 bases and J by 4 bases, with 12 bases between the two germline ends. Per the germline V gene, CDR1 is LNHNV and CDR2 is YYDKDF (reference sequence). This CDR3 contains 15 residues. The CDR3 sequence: CATSRDRGVGTEAFF. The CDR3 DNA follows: TGTGCCACCAGCAGAGATCGCGGTGTGGGCACTGAAGCTTTCTTT. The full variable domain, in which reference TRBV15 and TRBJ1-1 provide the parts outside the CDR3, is DAMVIQNPRYQVTQFGKPVTLSCSQTLNHNVMYWYQQKSSQAPKLLFHYYDKDFNNEADTPDNFQSRRPNTSFCFLDIRSPGLGDTAMYLCATSRDRGVGTEAFFGQGTRLTVV.

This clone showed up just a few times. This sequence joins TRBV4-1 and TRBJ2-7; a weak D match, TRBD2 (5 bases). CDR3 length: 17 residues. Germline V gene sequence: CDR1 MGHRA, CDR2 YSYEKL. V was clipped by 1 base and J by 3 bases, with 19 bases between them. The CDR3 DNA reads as TGCGCCAGCAGCCAAGTATTTCTAGCAGGCACGCGCTACGAGCAGTACTTC. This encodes CASSQVFLAGTRYEQYF.

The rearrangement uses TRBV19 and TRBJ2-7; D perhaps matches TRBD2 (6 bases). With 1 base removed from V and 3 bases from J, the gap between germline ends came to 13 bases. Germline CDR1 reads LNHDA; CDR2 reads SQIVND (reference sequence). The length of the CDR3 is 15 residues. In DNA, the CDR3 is TGTGCCAGTAGTATAGGACTAGAGACCTTCTACGAGCAGTACTTC. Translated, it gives CASSIGLETFYEQYF.

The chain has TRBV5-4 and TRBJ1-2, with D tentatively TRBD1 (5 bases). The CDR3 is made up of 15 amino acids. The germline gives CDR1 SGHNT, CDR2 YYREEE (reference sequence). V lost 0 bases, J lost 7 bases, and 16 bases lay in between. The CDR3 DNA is TGTGCCAGCAGCTTGGGTTATGCAGGGACTGGTGGCTACACCTTC. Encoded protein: CASSLGYAGTGGYTF.

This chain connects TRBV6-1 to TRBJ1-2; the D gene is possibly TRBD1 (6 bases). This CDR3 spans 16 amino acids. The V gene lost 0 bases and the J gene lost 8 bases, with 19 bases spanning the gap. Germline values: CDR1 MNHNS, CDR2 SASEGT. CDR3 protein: CASSEAAYQGLGGYTF. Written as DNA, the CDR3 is TGTGCCAGCAGTGAAGCCGCGTATCAGGGGCTGGGGGGCTACACCTTC.

This chain's CDR3 is CASSNGQGKNYGYTF. For the CDR3, the DNA is TGTGCCAGCAGCAACGGACAGGGAAAGAACTATGGCTACACCTTC. The V gene is TRBV5-4, the J gene TRBJ1-2; 8 bases agree with TRBD1. The V and J ends lost 4 bases and 2 bases, in that order; junction bases with no gene match: 7. Germline V lookup: CDR1 SGHNT, CDR2 YYREEE (reference sequence). The CDR3 runs to 15 residues.

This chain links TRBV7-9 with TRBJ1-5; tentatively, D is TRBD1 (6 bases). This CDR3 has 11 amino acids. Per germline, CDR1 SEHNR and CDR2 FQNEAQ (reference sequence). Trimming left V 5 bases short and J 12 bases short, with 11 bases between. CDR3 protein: CASSNGGLQHF. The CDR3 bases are TGTGCCAGCAGCAACGGGGGGCTCCAGCATTTT. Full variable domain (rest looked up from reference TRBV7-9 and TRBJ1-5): DTGVSQNPRHKITKRGQNVTFRCDPISEHNRLYWYRQTLGQGPEFLTYFQNEAQLEKSRLLSDRFSAERPKGSFSTLEIQRTEQGDSAMYLCASSNGGLQHFGDGTRLSIL.

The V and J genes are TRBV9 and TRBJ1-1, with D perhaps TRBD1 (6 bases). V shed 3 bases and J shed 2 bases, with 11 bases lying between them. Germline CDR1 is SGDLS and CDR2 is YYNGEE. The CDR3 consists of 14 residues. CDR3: CASSAQGPNTEAFF. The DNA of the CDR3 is TGTGCCAGCAGCGCACAGGGACCCAACACTGAAGCTTTCTTT.